This entry lists 24 T cell receptor beta chains sequenced from one sample in a study of T cells in localized non-small cell lung cancer. Generated by immunoSEQ multiplex PCR, the TCRdb table keeps only in-frame clones and is missing some. The table has 2,000 to 3,000 clones, under 30% seen once. Sequences were derived from lung tumor tissue, sampled before any cancer treatment. Every receptor here comes from a male donor at least 60 years old with stage II squamous cell lung carcinoma.

This chain joins TRBV11-3 and TRBJ2-1, with D perhaps TRBD1 or TRBD2 (7 bases each). This CDR3 is built from 16 residues. Trimming cost V 1 base and J 6 bases, with 16 bases left between them. Germline V gene sequence: CDR1 SGHNT, CDR2 YENEEA. The CDR3 loop is CASSLGATGRVNEQFF. The CDR3, as DNA: TGTGCCAGCAGCTTAGGCGCGACAGGGAGGGTCAATGAGCAGTTCTTC.

CDR3 residues: CATSIDPGAGELFF. As DNA, the CDR3 is TGTGCCACCAGCATTGACCCAGGGGCCGGGGAGCTGTTTTTT. This sequence joins TRBV15 and TRBJ2-2; TRBD1 is a possible D gene (6 bases). Germline CDR1 is LNHNV and CDR2 is YYDKDF (reference sequence). The CDR3 is 14 amino acids. V was shortened by 4 bases and J by 6 bases, with 12 bases between the two germline ends.

This clone occurred a few times. The rearrangement joins TRBV4-1 to TRBJ2-5; D not certain. The CDR3 length is 15 residues. V lost 1 base and J lost 0, with 9 bases in between. CDR1 is MGHRA, CDR2 YSYEKL, per germline. DNA of the CDR3: TGCGCCAGCAGCCAAGCCCACCTGTACCAAGAGACCCAGTACTTC. Translating it yields CASSQAHLYQETQYF.

This clone has just a few counts. The genes are TRBV2 and TRBJ2-3; TRBD2 matches 10 bases. V dropped 6 bases and J dropped 1; count of bases not matched to a gene: 1. Germline V gives CDR1 SNHLY, CDR2 FYNNEI. The CDR3 spans 14 residues. Written as DNA, the CDR3 is TGTGCCAGCAGAACTAGCGGGGGCACAGATACGCAGTATTTT. Protein sequence: CASRTSGGTDTQYF.

This clone was found a few times. The CDR3, as DNA: TGTGCCAGTAGTATAGATGGAAGGTCGGACAGTTACGAGCAGTACTTC. Its translation: CASSIDGRSDSYEQYF. The chain joins TRBV19 to TRBJ2-7; a possible D gene is TRBD1 (6 bases). This CDR3 contains 16 residues. The ends were cut back, 0 bases at V and 4 bases at J, with 16 bases in the middle. The germline gives CDR1 LNHDA, CDR2 SQIVND (reference sequence).

J is TRBJ1-4 and V is TRBV28; no reliable D call. Trimming pared 5 bases from V and 4 bases from J, leaving 5 bases between. Germline V gene sequence: CDR1 MDHEN, CDR2 SYDVKM. CDR3 length equals 12 residues. CDR3: CASSLLNEKLFF. CDR3 nucleotides: TGTGCCAGCAGTCTCCTTAATGAAAAACTGTTTTTT.

This clone was seen a few times. This chain connects TRBV28 to TRBJ2-7; the D is unclear. Germline V gene sequence: CDR1 MDHEN, CDR2 SYDVKM. This CDR3 is 13 amino acids long. Trimming removed 6 bases at V and 1 base at J, with 10 bases between. The CDR3 nucleotides read TGTGCCAGCAGGGGCGGACCGTCCTACGAGCAGTACTTC. Its translation: CASRGGPSYEQYF.

This rearrangement joins TRBV5-1 to TRBJ2-5; TRBD2 might be the D (6 bases). Trimming shortened V by 4 bases and J by 2 bases, and 21 bases separated the two germline ends. This CDR3 is built from 17 residues. Germline values: CDR1 SGHRS, CDR2 YFSETQ. The CDR3 DNA sequence: TGCGCCAGCAGCCCCGGGACTTACATGTCTTCTCAAGAGACCCAGTACTTC. This gives the protein CASSPGTYMSSQETQYF.

This clone was counted only a few times. The chain combines TRBV2 with TRBJ1-4, with D possibly TRBD1 on 6 matching bases. Germline V gene data show CDR1 as SNHLY and CDR2 as FYNNEI. The CDR3 is 13 residues long. Trimming took off 3 bases at V and 7 bases at J, with 9 bases between the two ends. CDR3 nucleotides: TGTGCCAGCAGTGACAGGGGTGGTGAAAAACTGTTTTTT. It is translated as CASSDRGGEKLFF.

This clone was seen a few times. This rearrangement joins TRBV11-1 to TRBJ1-3, with 9 nucleotides matching TRBD1. The CDR3 is 15 residues long. CDR1 is SGHAT, CDR2 FQDESV, per germline (reference sequence). Trimming removed 2 bases from V and 2 bases from J; junction bases left unmatched: 1. The CDR3 protein is CASSLRQGAGNTIYF. CDR3 sequence (DNA): TGTGCCAGCAGCTTAAGACAGGGGGCTGGAAACACCATATATTTT.

This clone showed up just once. This chain joins TRBV5-1 and TRBJ2-2; TRBD2 might be the D (6 bases). This CDR3 is built from 14 residues. Per germline, CDR1 SGHRS and CDR2 YFSETQ. V lost 5 bases to trimming and J lost 2 bases, with 10 bases between them. The CDR3 DNA is TGCGCCAGCAGGAGGGACTTTAACACCGGGGAGCTGTTTTTT. As protein: CASRRDFNTGELFF.

This clone was observed a few times. V gene TRBV19 combines with J gene TRBJ2-2; 12 nucleotides line up with TRBD1. From germline, CDR1 is LNHDA and CDR2 SQIVND (reference sequence). The CDR3 runs to 19 residues. V was pared by 8 bases and J by 0 bases, with 13 bases of the junction left unmatched. The DNA for the CDR3 is TGTGCCAGTCAACAGGGACAGGGGGCCCCGAAAGCGAACACCGGGGAGCTGTTTTTT. Translated: CASQQGQGAPKANTGELFF.

The J gene is TRBJ2-7, the V gene TRBV6-8, with D perhaps TRBD1 (5 bases). This CDR3 spans 16 amino acids. The V gene's germline CDR1 is MNHGY and CDR2 SAAAGT. Trimming shortened V by 7 bases and J by 4 bases, and 23 bases separated the two germline ends. As DNA, the CDR3 is TGTGCCAGCACCAACCCCGGACCAAGGACAATGTACGAGCAGTACTTC. Translating it yields CASTNPGPRTMYEQYF.

This clone was observed a few times. The rearrangement links TRBV6-8 to TRBJ1-2, with a weak D call TRBD1 (5 bases). This CDR3 has 13 amino acids. Germline lookup yields CDR1 MNHGY and CDR2 SAAAGT. V lost 6 bases to trimming and J lost 4 bases, with 12 bases between them. The CDR3 coding sequence is TGTGCCAGCAGGGTGACAGCTACCTATGGCTACACCTTC. It encodes CASRVTATYGYTF.

The chain recombines TRBV9 with TRBJ2-3; D unresolved. The V gene lost 3 bases and the J gene lost 4 bases, with 6 bases spanning the gap. Germline CDR1 reads SGDLS; CDR2 reads YYNGEE. The CDR3 covers 12 residues. DNA of the CDR3: TGTGCCAGCAGCGCTCAGCCAGATACGCAGTATTTT. Translating it yields CASSAQPDTQYF.

This chain uses TRBV14 with TRBJ2-4; tentative D call: TRBD2 (5 bases). V shed 4 bases and J shed 8 bases, with 12 bases lying between them. Germline CDR1 is SGHDN and CDR2 is FVKESK. CDR3 length: 13 amino acids. The CDR3 here is CASSPTGSHIQYF. The CDR3 DNA follows: TGTGCCAGCAGCCCAACGGGGTCGCACATTCAGTACTTC.

The chain uses TRBV11-3 and TRBJ1-1; 11 nucleotides align to TRBD1. Germline V gives CDR1 SGHNT, CDR2 YENEEA. This CDR3 region has 17 residues. V lost 5 bases, J lost 0 bases, and 8 bases stayed unmatched. This CDR3 reads CASSQDRGRGVNTEAFF. CDR3 DNA: TGTGCCAGCAGCCAGGACAGGGGGCGAGGTGTGAACACTGAAGCTTTCTTT. Combining the CDR3 with reference TRBV11-3 and TRBJ1-1 gives the whole variable domain EAGVVQSPRYKIIEKKQPVAFWCNPISGHNTLYWYLQNLGQGPELLIRYENEEAVDDSQLPKDRFSAERLKGVDSTLKIQPAELGDSAVYLCASSQDRGRGVNTEAFFGQGTRLTVV.

Relative to its sample, this clone is medium-sized (0.01 to 0.1%). The chain employs TRBV11-3 and TRBJ2-1, with D maybe TRBD2 (5 bases). The CDR3 has 16 residues. V was shortened by 3 bases and J by 0 bases, with 12 bases between the two germline ends. Germline CDR1 is SGHNT and CDR2 is YENEEA. CDR3 bases: TGTGCCAGCAGCTTGGCCCTAGCCTCCTCCTACAATGAGCAGTTCTTC. This gives the protein CASSLALASSYNEQFF.

For this clone: A junction boundary mismatches the germline segment, possibly from a read error. V and J are TRBV6-8 and TRBJ1-2, with TRBD1 identical over 7 bases. CDR3 length equals 13 residues. CDR1 MNHGY and CDR2 SAAAGT come from the germline V gene. The CDR3 coding sequence is TGTGCCATCAGTGGACAGGCTGACTATGGCTACACCTTC. It is translated as CAISGQADYGYTF.

The chain links TRBV10-3 to TRBJ2-1; weak D call: TRBD2 (5 bases). V dropped 0 bases and J dropped 9 bases, with 15 bases sitting between them. Per the germline V gene, CDR1 is ENHRY and CDR2 is SYGVKD. The length of the CDR3 is 15 residues. CDR3 nucleotides: TGTGCCATCAGTGAGTCGGTGACTAAGGGTGTTGAGCAGTTCTTC. It specifies CAISESVTKGVEQFF.

This clone occurred a few times. This chain uses TRBV14 with TRBJ1-2; D unclear. The CDR3 has 13 amino acids. Germline values: CDR1 SGHDN, CDR2 FVKESK. With 1 base removed from V and 4 bases from J, the gap between germline ends came to 7 bases. CDR3 DNA: TGTGCCAGCAGCCAAGTACACCTCTATGGCTACACCTTC. Translation: CASSQVHLYGYTF.

This clone is a singleton in its sample. The chain couples TRBV30 to TRBJ1-1, with D unclear. Trimming removed 2 bases at V and 6 bases at J, with 7 bases between. Germline V gene lookup returns CDR1 GTSNPN and CDR2 SVGIG (reference sequence). CDR3 length: 11 amino acids. The CDR3 reads CAWSSRPEAFF. The CDR3 nucleotides read TGTGCCTGGAGTAGTAGGCCTGAAGCTTTCTTT.

V and J are TRBV6-8 and TRBJ2-3; D ambiguous. The CDR3 is 15 residues long. Trimming pared 2 bases from V and 0 bases from J, leaving 9 bases between. CDR1 is MNHGY and CDR2 is SAAAGT in the germline V gene. The CDR3 sequence: CASSYQRPSTDTQYF. The CDR3 coding sequence is TGTGCCAGCAGTTACCAGCGACCTAGCACAGATACGCAGTATTTT.

This clone has only a few counts. The rearrangement joins TRBV9 to TRBJ1-1; D call uncertain. Germline-derived CDR1 and CDR2 are SGDLS and YYNGEE. The CDR3 loop spans 13 amino acids. The ends were cut back, 0 bases at V and 3 bases at J, with 6 bases in the middle. The CDR3 is CASSVGDYTEAFF. CDR3 coding DNA: TGTGCCAGCAGCGTAGGCGATTACACTGAAGCTTTCTTT.